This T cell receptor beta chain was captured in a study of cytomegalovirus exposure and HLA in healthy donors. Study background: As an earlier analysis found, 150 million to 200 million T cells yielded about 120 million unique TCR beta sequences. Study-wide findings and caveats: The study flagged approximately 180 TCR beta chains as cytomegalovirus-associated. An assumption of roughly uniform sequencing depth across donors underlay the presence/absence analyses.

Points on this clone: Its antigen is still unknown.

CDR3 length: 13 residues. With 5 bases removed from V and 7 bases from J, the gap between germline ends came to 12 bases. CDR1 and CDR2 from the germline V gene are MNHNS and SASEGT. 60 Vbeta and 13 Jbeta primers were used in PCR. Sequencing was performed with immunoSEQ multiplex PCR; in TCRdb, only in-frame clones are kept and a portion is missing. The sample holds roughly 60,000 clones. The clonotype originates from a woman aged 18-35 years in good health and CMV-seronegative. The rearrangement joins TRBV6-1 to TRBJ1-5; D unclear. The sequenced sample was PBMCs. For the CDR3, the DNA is TGTGCCAGCAGTAAGGAAACAGTACAGCCCCAGCATTTT. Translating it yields CASSKETVQPQHF.